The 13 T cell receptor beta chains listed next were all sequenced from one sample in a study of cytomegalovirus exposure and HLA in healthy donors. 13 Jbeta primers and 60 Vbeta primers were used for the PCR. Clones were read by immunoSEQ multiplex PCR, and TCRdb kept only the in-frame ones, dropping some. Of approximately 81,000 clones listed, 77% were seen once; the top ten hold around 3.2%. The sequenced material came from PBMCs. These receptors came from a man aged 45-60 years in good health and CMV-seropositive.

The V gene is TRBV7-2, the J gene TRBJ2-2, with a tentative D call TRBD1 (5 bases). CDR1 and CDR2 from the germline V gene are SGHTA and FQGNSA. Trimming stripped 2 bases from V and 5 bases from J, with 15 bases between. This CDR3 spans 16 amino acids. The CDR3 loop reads CASSLRAGQATGELFF. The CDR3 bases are TGTGCCAGCAGCTTAAGAGCAGGACAAGCTACCGGGGAGCTGTTTTTT.

CDR3 sequence reads: CASSVQTGGLGNEQFF. Written as DNA, the CDR3 is TGTGCCAGCAGCGTGCAAACAGGGGGCCTAGGCAATGAGCAGTTCTTC. The rearrangement uses TRBV9 and TRBJ2-1; TRBD1 aligns across 9 bases. V lost 2 bases to trimming and J lost 6 bases; unmatched junction nucleotides: 9. The CDR3 is made up of 16 amino acids. From germline, CDR1 is SGDLS and CDR2 YYNGEE.

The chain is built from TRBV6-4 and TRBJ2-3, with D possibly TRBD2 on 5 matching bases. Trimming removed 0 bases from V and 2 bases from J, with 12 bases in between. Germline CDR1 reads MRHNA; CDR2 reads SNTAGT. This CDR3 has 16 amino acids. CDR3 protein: CASSDSSSADTDTQYF. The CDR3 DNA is TGTGCCAGCAGTGACTCCTCATCAGCGGACACAGATACGCAGTATTTT.

In DNA, the CDR3 is TGTGCCAGCAGCGTACTCTCTGGGGCCAACGTCCTGACTTTC. Protein sequence: CASSVLSGANVLTF. The chain links TRBV7-8 to TRBJ2-6; no reliable D call. Germline V gene lookup returns CDR1 SGHVS and CDR2 FQNEAQ. V lost 5 bases and J lost 0, with 5 bases in between. The CDR3 is 14 residues long.

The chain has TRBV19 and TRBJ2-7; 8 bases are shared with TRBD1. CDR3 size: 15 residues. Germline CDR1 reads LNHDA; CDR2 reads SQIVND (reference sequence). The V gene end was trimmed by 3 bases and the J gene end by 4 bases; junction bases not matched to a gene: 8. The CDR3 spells CASSMIGQGAYEQYF. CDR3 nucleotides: TGTGCCAGTAGTATGATTGGTCAGGGGGCGTACGAGCAGTACTTC.

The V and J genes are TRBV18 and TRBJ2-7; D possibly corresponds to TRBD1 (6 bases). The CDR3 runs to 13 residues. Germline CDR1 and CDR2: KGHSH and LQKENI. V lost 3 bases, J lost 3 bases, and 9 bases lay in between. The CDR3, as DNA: TGTGCCAGCTCACCCGGGACAAACTACGAGCAGTACTTC. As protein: CASSPGTNYEQYF.

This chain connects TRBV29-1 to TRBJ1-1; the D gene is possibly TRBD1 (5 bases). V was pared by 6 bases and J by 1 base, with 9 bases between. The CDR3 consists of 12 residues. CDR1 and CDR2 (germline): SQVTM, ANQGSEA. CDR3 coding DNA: TGCAGCGTGGCCGACAGGAACACTGAAGCTTTCTTT. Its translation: CSVADRNTEAFF.

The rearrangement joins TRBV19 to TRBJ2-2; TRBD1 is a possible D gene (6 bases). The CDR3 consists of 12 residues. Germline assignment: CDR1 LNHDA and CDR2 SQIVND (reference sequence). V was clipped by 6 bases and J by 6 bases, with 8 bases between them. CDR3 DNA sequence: TGTGCCAGTAGCCCAGGGGCCGGGGAGCTGTTTTTT. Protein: CASSPGAGELFF.

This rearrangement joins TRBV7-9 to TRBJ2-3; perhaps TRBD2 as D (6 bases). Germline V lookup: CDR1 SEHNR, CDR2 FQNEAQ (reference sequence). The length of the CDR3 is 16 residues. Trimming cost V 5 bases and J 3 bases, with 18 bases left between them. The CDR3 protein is CASSPSGSGGTDTQYF. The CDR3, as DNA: TGTGCCAGCAGCCCCAGTGGTAGCGGAGGAACAGATACGCAGTATTTT. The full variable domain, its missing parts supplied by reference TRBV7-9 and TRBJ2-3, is DTGVSQNPRHKITKRGQNVTFRCDPISEHNRLYWYRQTLGQGPEFLTYFQNEAQLEKSRLLSDRFSAERPKGSFSTLEIQRTEQGDSAMYLCASSPSGSGGTDTQYFGPGTRLTVL.

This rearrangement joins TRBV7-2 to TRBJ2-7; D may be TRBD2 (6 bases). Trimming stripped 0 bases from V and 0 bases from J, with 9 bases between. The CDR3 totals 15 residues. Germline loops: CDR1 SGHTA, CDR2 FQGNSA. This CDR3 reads CASSLAGGLSYEQYF. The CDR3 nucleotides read TGTGCCAGCAGCTTAGCGGGAGGACTCTCCTACGAGCAGTACTTC.

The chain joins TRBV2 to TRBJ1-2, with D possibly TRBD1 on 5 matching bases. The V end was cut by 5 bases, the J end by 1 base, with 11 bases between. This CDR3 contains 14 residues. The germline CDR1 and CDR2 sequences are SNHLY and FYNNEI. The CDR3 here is CASSNRRFNYGYTF. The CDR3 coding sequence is TGTGCCAGCAGTAACAGGAGATTTAACTATGGCTACACCTTC.

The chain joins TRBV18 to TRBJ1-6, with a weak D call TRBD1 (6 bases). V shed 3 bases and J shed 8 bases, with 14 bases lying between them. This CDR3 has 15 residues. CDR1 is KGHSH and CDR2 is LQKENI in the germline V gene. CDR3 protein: CASSPSRDNYSPLHF. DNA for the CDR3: TGTGCCAGCTCACCCTCCCGGGACAATTATTCACCCCTCCACTTT.

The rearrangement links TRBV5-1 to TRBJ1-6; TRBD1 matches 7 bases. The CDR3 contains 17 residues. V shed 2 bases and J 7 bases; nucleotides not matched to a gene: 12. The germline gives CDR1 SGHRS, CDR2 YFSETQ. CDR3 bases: TGCGCCAGCAGCTTAATTGCTCAGGGACAGCCCAATTCACCCCTCCACTTT. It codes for CASSLIAQGQPNSPLHF.